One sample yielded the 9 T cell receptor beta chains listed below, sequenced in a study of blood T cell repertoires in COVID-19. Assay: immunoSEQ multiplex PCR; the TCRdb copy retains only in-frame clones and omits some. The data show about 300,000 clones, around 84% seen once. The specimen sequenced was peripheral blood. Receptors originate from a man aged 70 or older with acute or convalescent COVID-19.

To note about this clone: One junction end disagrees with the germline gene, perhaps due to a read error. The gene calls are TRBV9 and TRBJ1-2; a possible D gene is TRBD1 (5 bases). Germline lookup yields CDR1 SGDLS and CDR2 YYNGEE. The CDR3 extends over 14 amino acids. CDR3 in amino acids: CASSVGEGNYGYTF. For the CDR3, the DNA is TGTGCCAGCAGTGTAGGGGAGGGTAACTATGGCTACACCTTC.

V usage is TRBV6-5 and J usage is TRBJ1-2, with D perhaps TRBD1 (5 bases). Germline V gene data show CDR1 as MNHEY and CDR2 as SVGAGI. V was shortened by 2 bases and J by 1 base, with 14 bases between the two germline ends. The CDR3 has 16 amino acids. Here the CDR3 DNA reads TGTGCCAGCAGTTACGAGGCAGGGTATGATAACTATGGCTACACCTTC. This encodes CASSYEAGYDNYGYTF.

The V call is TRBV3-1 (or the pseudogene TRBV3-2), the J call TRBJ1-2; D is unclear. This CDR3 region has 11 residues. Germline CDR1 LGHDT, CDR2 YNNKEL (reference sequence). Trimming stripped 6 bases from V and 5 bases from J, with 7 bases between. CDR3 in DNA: TGTGCCAGCAGTCTCGGGTATGGCTACACCTTC. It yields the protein CASSLGYGYTF.

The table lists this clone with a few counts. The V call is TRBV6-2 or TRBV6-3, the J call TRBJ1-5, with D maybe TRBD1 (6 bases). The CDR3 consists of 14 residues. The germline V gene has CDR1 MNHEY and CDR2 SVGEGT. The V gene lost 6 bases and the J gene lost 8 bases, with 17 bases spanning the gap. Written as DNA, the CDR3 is TGTGCCAGCAGCTTACAGGGTATCTGGGAGCCCCAGCATTTT. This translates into CASSLQGIWEPQHF.

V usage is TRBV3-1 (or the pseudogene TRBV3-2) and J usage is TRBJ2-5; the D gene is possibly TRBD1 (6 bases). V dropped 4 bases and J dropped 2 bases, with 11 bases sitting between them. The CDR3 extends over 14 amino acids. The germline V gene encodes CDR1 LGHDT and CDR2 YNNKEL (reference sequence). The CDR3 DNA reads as TGTGCCAGCAGCCTTCGGACAGAACAAGAGACCCAGTACTTC. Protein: CASSLRTEQETQYF.

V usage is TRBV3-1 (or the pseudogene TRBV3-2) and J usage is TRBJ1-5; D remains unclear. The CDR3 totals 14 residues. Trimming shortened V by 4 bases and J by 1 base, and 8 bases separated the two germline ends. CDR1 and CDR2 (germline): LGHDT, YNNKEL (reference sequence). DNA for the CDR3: TGTGCCAGCAGCCTTACAGAGAGCAATCAGCCCCAGCATTTT. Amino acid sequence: CASSLTESNQPQHF.

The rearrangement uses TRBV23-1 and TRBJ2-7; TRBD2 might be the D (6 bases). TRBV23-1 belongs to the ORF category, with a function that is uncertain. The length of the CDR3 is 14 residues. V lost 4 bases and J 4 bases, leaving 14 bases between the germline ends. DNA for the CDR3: TGCGCCAGCAGTCCAACCGGAGGGGCATACGAGCAGTACTTC. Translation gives CASSPTGGAYEQYF.

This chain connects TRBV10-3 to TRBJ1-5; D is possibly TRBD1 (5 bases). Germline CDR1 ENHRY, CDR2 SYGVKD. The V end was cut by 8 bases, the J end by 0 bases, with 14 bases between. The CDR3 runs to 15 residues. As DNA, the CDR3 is TGTGCCATCGGGATAGCGGGGGGTAGCAATCAGCCCCAGCATTTT. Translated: CAIGIAGGSNQPQHF.

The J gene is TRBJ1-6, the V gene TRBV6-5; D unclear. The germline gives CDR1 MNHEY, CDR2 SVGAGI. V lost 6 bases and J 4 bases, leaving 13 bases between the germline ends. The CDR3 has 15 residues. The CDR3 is CASRGGNSYNSPLHF. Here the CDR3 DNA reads TGTGCCAGCAGGGGCGGGAACTCTTATAATTCACCCCTCCACTTT.